This T cell receptor (beta chain) was observed in a study of blood T cell repertoires in COVID-19. In the original analysis: Nucleated cell number was recorded as an estimate derived from reference gene primer amplification. The method was immunoSEQ multiplex PCR; TCRdb's version includes in-frame clones alone and lacks a portion of them. The V and J calls and clone size were taken over from that table, and D and trimming were inferred from the DNA. The table includes about 430,000 clones, 85% to 90% detected once. The specimen was PBMCs or T cells enriched from blood (not recorded which). The sequence was obtained from a man aged 25-40 years who had recovered from COVID-19.

The CDR3 nucleotides read TGTGCCAGCAGCTTAGATCGACTAGCGGGAGGGTCCGAGCAGTACTTC. Protein: CASSLDRLAGGSEQYF. This chain connects TRBV11-2 to TRBJ2-7; 14 bases are a match to TRBD2. J was trimmed by 6 bases and V by 0 bases; bases with no gene match: 4. This CDR3 spans 16 amino acids. Germline CDR1 SGHAT, CDR2 FQNNGV.